The entry below describes one TCR beta chain. These data originate in a study of blood T cell repertoires in COVID-19. Assay: immunoSEQ multiplex PCR; the TCRdb copy retains only in-frame clones and omits some. The sample has approximately 99,000 clones, 88% seen once; the top ten hold about 2.2%. The germline CDR1 and CDR2 sequences are SGHNT and YYREEE (reference sequence). The CDR3 runs to 15 residues. Trimming at V came to 4 bases and at J to 2 bases, leaving 5 bases not matched to a gene. This chain links TRBV5-4 with TRBJ2-1; 8 bases match TRBD1. This TCR derives from a human donor in a cohort sampled during active COVID-19. The sequencing input was peripheral blood. The CDR3 region is CASSPGQGPYNEQFF. CDR3 DNA: TGTGCCAGCAGCCCTGGACAGGGTCCCTACAATGAGCAGTTCTTC. The whole variable domain, filled in from reference TRBV5-4 and TRBJ2-1, reads ETGVTQSPTHLIKTRGQQVTLRCSSQSGHNTVSWYQQALGQGPQFIFQYYREEENGRGNFPPRFSGLQFPNYSSELNVNALELDDSALYLCASSPGQGPYNEQFFGPGTRLTVL.